Below are 2 T cell receptor beta chains sequenced from a single sample in a study of early T cells in non-severe SARS-CoV-2 infection. TCRdb analysed the 5' RACE reads with MiXCR anew, one entry per CDR3 protein. This table has about 80,000 distinct CDR3 sequences, around 17% appearing once. The material sequenced was whole blood. These receptors came from an adult who was a healthcare worker with PCR-confirmed SARS-CoV-2 infection or an uninfected control (not recorded which).

The rearrangement links TRBV10-3 to TRBJ2-1, with TRBD2 identical over 12 bases. The ends lost 6 bases at V and 4 bases at J; junction bases unmatched: 1. This CDR3 spans 14 amino acids. The germline V gene encodes CDR1 ENHRY and CDR2 SYGVKD. This CDR3 is CAISGLAGYNEQFF. CDR3 DNA: TGTGCCATCAGCGGACTAGCGGGGTACAATGAGCAGTTCTTC.

This clonotype was found a few times. The chain joins TRBV15 to TRBJ2-7, with a tentative D call TRBD2 (6 bases). Germline assignment: CDR1 LNHNV and CDR2 YYDKDF (reference sequence). Deletions cut 8 bases from V and 6 bases from J, with 23 bases between. This CDR3 is built from 15 residues. Here the CDR3 reads CATRPEGRMASEQYF. DNA of the CDR3: TGTGCCACCCGGCCGGAGGGCCGTATGGCCTCCGAGCAGTACTTC.